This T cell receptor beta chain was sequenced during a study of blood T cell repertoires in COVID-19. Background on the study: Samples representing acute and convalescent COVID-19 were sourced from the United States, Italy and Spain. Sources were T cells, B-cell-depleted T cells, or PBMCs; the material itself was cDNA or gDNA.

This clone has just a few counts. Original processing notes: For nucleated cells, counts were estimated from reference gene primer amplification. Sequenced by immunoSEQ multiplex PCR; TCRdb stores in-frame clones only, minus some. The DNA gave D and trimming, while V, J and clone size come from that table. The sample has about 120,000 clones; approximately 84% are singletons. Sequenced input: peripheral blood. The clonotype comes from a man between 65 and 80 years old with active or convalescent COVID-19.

Here the CDR3 reads CASSGGGSGETQYF. Written as DNA, the CDR3 is TGTGCCAGCAGTGGGGGAGGGAGCGGAGAGACCCAGTACTTC. The rearrangement uses TRBV5-5 and TRBJ2-5, with TRBD2 identical over 7 bases. The V gene's germline CDR1 is SGHKS and CDR2 YYEKEE (reference sequence). With 5 bases clipped from V and 4 bases from J, the junction kept 8 bases outside the gene matches. The length of the CDR3 is 14 residues.